The source of this T cell receptor beta chain is a study of cytomegalovirus exposure and HLA in healthy donors (dated by TCRdb to about 2017). The study in broad terms: An earlier analysis of some 600 of the donors reported approximately 280 Gb of sequence data and 117 million unique TCR beta sequences obtained from around 170 million T cells. An early release that covered several hundred HLA-typed donors contained approximately 300 gigabases of sequencing data and about 84 million unique TCR sequences. Among the roughly 430 genotyped donors, 81% belonged to the genetic ancestry cluster associated with self-reported Caucasian donors. The study was designed to test whether signatures of past pathogen exposure could be identified by cataloging public T cell receptors. Using immunosequencing, the study profiled T cell repertoires from roughly 650 subjects and related those repertoires to cytomegalovirus serostatus. Along with the approximately 700-subject first cohort, a separate validation cohort of over a hundred different subjects was used. To predict cytomegalovirus infection status, the study combined high-throughput TCR immunosequencing, statistical association of individual TCRs with disease status, and machine learning. A later analysis re-analyzed previously published TCR beta repertoires from approximately 700 donors and added high-resolution HLA genotyping to study TCR occurrence patterns. Rather than using new phenotypic data, the later analysis identified candidate immune exposures from TCR beta sequences and from how often those sequences occurred across donors. An earlier analysis of several hundred of the donors applied high-throughput TCR beta sequencing to assess whether each TCR beta V gene segment acted as functional or pseudogenic. Donor age, sex, ethnicity and CMV serostatus were compiled together with the repertoire data. A later genetic analysis took genome-wide SNP genotypes for 398 of the 666 donors and used that subset as a discovery cohort. All discovery cohort repertoires had been generated on a single sequencing platform. HLA typing included class I and class II loci at four-digit resolution. Typing coverage differed by locus: A, B, C, DRB1 and DQB1 were typed in roughly 629-640 donors, DQA1 in 522, DPA1 in around 580, and DPB1 in 400 to 490. Roughly 5 DR-DQ haplotypes were handled as single units for association and clustering, since linkage in the cohort was strong. Across 300 to 500 genotyped donors of the cohort, an average of about 220,000 unique TCR beta nucleotide sequences per donor were sequenced, and roughly 20% of those sequences were non-productive. Findings and caveats that apply to the study as a whole: The study gave a list of 150 to 200 TCR beta chains associated with cytomegalovirus. When HLA alleles, especially DR and DQ, strongly co-occurred, TCR associations were difficult to assign to individual alleles. Compared with the roughly 700-donor mean, donors in an Asian-associated ancestry cluster had fewer N-insertions in productive TCRs, according to a later genetic analysis. A further reported finding was that TCR beta sequences accurately predicted the HLA-A and HLA-B alleles for most subjects in the first cohort. According to a later analysis, parvovirus B19, influenza, CMV and Epstein-Barr virus appeared linked to several top co-occurrence clusters. Compared with equally common non-associated chains, HLA-associated TCR beta chains in a later analysis were more clonally expanded and had lower generation probabilities. Most CMV-associated TCR beta chains appeared to be HLA-restricted in a later analysis, and the HLA associations seemed to be driven largely by CMV exposure. Because the 87-base-pair reads could not distinguish some IMGT-functional V segments, including TRBV6-2 and TRBV6-3, those segments were excluded. HLA typing was unavailable for some donors at each locus, so association tests used only the typed subset. Most TCR sequences were observed very rarely across donors, whereas some public TCRs were present in many individuals. Sequencing depth was assumed to be roughly uniform across donors in the presence/absence analyses, though that assumption may not hold. Correlated functional status among segregating V segments might reflect linkage disequilibrium, but an unknown experimental factor could not be ruled out. A cluster of highly shared sequence variants was judged likely to represent a technical artifact of the sequencing pipeline. About 17 rarely observed V segments, including chromosome 9 orphons, were excluded from the earlier analysis of about 600 of the donors because counts were too low. Only TCR beta chains were sequenced in this cohort, and the absence of alpha or paired-chain data limited detectable features. The classifier was reported to diagnose cytomegalovirus status with high specificity and sensitivity in both the original cohort and the validation cohort. In an earlier analysis of about 600 of the donors, most TCR beta V segments appeared in productive rearrangements about 87% or about 30% of the time, broadly matching IMGT annotations. The authors suggested that the approach could potentially be generalized to other disease states and immunological phenotypes. In a later genetic analysis, a missense DCLRE1C variant was associated with V-gene and J-gene trimming of TCR beta chains, and the association was replicated in an independent cohort. Specific HLA alleles were associated with 16,951 TCR beta sequences at a false discovery rate of 0.05 in a later analysis. A few of the identified cytomegalovirus-associated TCR beta chains were confirmed in vitro to be specific for cytomegalovirus antigens. The only immune exposure information available for the cohort was CMV serostatus. A later analysis found that TCR association rates varied across HLA loci, with DRB1 alleles showing the most associated TCRs and HLA-C alleles the fewest.

Looking up the germline V gene yields CDR1 SGHTS and CDR2 YDEGEE. From cysteine to phenylalanine, the CDR3 is 17 amino acids long. Only the CDR3 part of the read is kept: 51 bases, read in frame from the first base. Trimming costs V 4 bases and J 0 bases, and their ends lie 16 bases apart. Libraries came from the immunoSEQ multiplex PCR assay. For the multiplex PCR, a mixture combining 60 forward primers for TCR Vbeta segments and 13 reverse primers for TCR Jbeta segments was used. The CDR3 region of rearranged TCR beta genes was amplified from genomic DNA with a multiplex PCR assay. Amplified TCR beta libraries were sequenced as 87-base-pair reads on the Illumina HiSeq System. Concerning the study's data processing: In a later analysis, roughly 80 million unique TCR beta chains were counted across the approximately 640 repertoires, and around 11 million of these chains were shared by at least two donors. A nearest-neighbor algorithm error-corrected the raw reads and collapsed the reads into unique sequences, merging closely related sequences to remove PCR and sequencing errors. V, D and J gene segments were assigned by aligning CDR3 sequences to IMGT reference sequences. Each retained sequence needed at least a six-nucleotide match to both a V gene segment and a J gene segment. Rearrangements were called productive when the CDR3 lacked stop codons and stayed in frame with V and J; all others were non-productive. Following IMGT convention, CDR3 was defined as the stretch from the second conserved V-encoded cysteine to the conserved J-encoded phenylalanine. Sequences without an unambiguous match to a single V gene segment were excluded from the earlier analysis of approximately 600 of the donors. An earlier analysis of 500 to 700 of the donors classified V segments as functional when productive rearrangements were above 56.7% and as segregating when the standard deviation between donors was above 5%. A statistical classification framework was built for diagnosing cytomegalovirus status from the catalog of TCR beta chain sequences. In a later analysis, TCR nucleotide sequences were compared against IMGT/GENE-DB human TR gene sequences so that V and J genes could be assigned. Using the TCRdist pipeline, a later analysis assigned CDR3 sequences along with most-parsimonious VDJ recombination scenarios. A later analysis defined each TCR beta chain by its CDR3 amino acid sequence plus V-gene family, and excluded reads lacking a unique V-gene family. As a way to deal with suspected cross-contamination and a sequencing artifact, a later analysis dropped under 600 nucleotide sequences that were highly shared and had low generation probability. In a later analysis, a clonal expansion index for each public chain was calculated from normalized within-repertoire ranks of inferred template counts. In a later analysis, generation probabilities were computed using a VDJ recombination model fitted to out-of-frame rearrangements, and the results were checked against IGoR. In a later analysis, TCR-TCR, TCR-HLA and TCR-CMV co-occurrence was scored with hypergeometric tests, and a repertoire-size bias correction was applied to TCR pairs. A later analysis estimated false discovery rates by permuting HLA or CMV assignments 20 times. In a later analysis, co-occurring TCRs were grouped with DBSCAN, and TCRdist sequence similarity was added when clustering was performed within HLA-allele-positive subsets. Co-occurrence clustering excluded repertoires with fewer than 30,000 or more than 120,000 public chains, plus five with anomalous nucleotide sharing. TCRdb's version of the immuneACCESS table is confined to in-frame rearrangements and falls short of the full clone set. An unresolved V gene accounts for under half of the shortfall where checked; the remainder is of unknown origin. V, J and clone size were drawn from that table, and D and trimming were deduced from the DNA. The sample's table lists a count of 150,000 or so clones. The ten biggest clones cover under 2% of the sample.

In total, more than 500 healthy bone marrow donors made up the cohort. At the time of sampling, every cohort member was nominally healthy, though immune exposures that went unrecorded were likely present. The donor was CMV seropositive and belonged to the group of about 290 seropositive cohort members. A peripheral blood sample was collected from each donor, and TCR beta sequencing was performed on peripheral blood mononuclear cells. The Qiagen DNeasy Blood Extraction Kit was used to extract genomic DNA from the blood cell samples. Comment on this clone: No antigen is known for it.

The material sequenced was PBMCs. The receptor's source is a woman aged 40 to 55 in good health and CMV-seropositive. This receptor chain uses TRBV5-8 and TRBJ1-4; no D gene call is confident. CDR3 protein: CASSHVRSTSTNEKLFF. The nucleotide sequence reads as follows: TGTGCCAGCAGCCACGTGAGGTCGACGTCAACTAATGAAAAACTGTTTTTT. Reference TRBV5-8 and TRBJ1-4 proteins supply the regions before and after the CDR3; the full variable domain is: EAGVTQSPTHLIKTRGQQATLRCSPISGHTSVYWYQQALGLGLQFLLWYDEGEERNRGNFPPRFSGRQFPNYSSELNVNALELEDSALYLCASSHVRSTSTNEKLFFGSGTQLSVL.